This TCR beta chain was recovered during a study of shared clonotypes between healthy human individuals. General study findings and limits: Clonotype sharing among donors was expected to depend on sequencing depth.

The study used 80 million to 100 million PBMCs per unsorted sample for genomic DNA. Remarks on this clone: Its target is not known.

The CDR3 consists of 13 residues. Germline assignment: CDR1 LGHNT and CDR2 FRNRAP. Trimming stripped 8 bases from V and 4 bases from J, with 11 bases between. Samples underwent the assay at deep level. Unsorted PBMC DNA sequencing spanned ten immunoSEQ deep assay plates. Clones were sequenced by immunoSEQ multiplex PCR, and TCRdb holds only the in-frame ones, with some missing. Of some 500,000 clones in the sample, roughly 85% are singletons; the top ten hold approximately 12%. The chain couples TRBV12-5 to TRBJ2-2; a weak D match, TRBD2 (5 bases). The sequencing sample was made of PBMCs. The source is a woman between 40 and 55 years old in good health. Some clones in this sample may be carry-over from other donors' samples. CDR3 coding DNA: TGTGCTAGTAGCCGGGGTCTCACCGGGGAGCTGTTTTTT. Encoded protein: CASSRGLTGELFF. The whole variable domain, filled in from reference TRBV12-5 and TRBJ2-2, reads DARVTQTPRHKVTEMGQEVTMRCQPILGHNTVFWYRQTMMQGLELLAYFRNRAPLDDSGMPKDRFSAEMPDATLATLKIQPSEPRDSAVYFCASSRGLTGELFFGEGSRLTVL.